This note documents a single T cell receptor (beta chain) sequence. Its antigen is still unknown. Survey-depth TCRbeta CDR3 sequencing reported V/J genes and productive frequencies. Libraries were prepared by immunoSEQ multiplex PCR; TCRdb keeps only in-frame clonotypes and omits some of them. The repertoire has several thousand clones, about two thirds of them found once; the top ten carry roughly 24%. The sample belongs to a study of tissue T cells after allogeneic stem cell transplantation. Whole-study results and caveats: Few T cell clones were shared across patients, but motif clusters showed tissue-specific shared signatures. The patient cohort was small and clinically heterogeneous, with limited sampling depth. The study did not identify alloreactive or antigen-specific tissue TCRs, and some clones might be persisting host cells.

The sequence came from a woman between 18 and 49 years old with breast cancer. The starting material was tissue from the stomach, obtained at autopsy.

The CDR3 DNA reads as TGTGCCAGCCAATACCTCCCCCCCTCCAATTCACCCCTCCACTTT. Protein sequence: CASQYLPPSNSPLHF. V gene TRBV27 combines with J gene TRBJ1-6; D unclear. V lost 8 bases to trimming and J lost 7 bases, with 18 bases between them. Germline CDR1 reads MNHEY; CDR2 reads SMNVEV (reference sequence). The CDR3 covers 15 residues.